This T cell receptor beta chain was profiled in a study of CD8 T cells in Susac syndrome. With random hexamers, roughly 0.45 to 1 ug RNA was reverse transcribed. Across 54 Vbeta and 13 Jbeta, TCR beta CDR3 was amplified with immunoSEQ multiplex PCR. TCRdb analysed the immunoSEQ multiplex PCR reads with MiXCR anew, one entry per CDR3 protein. The sample has around 300,000 distinct CDR3 sequences, roughly 90% seen once. Germline V gene data show CDR1 as MNHNS and CDR2 as SASEGT. Unmatched junction bases numbered 9, after V lost 5 bases and J lost 1 base. This CDR3 spans 19 amino acids. Peripheral blood CD8+ and CD4+ T cells were profiled by TCR beta sequencing. Relapsing-remitting disease, either stable or active, was present in the multiple sclerosis controls, who were treatment-naive patients. Purification of the CD8+ and CD4+ T cells relied on negative isolation, and TEMRA cells underwent FACS enrichment.

This TCR derives from a human donor with multiple sclerosis. This sequence joins TRBV6-1 and TRBJ2-2, with TRBD2 matching over 14 bases. The sequenced sample was CD8+ T cells from PBMCs. Here the CDR3 reads CASSRGLAGAPRNTGELFF. The CDR3 DNA follows: TGTGCCAGCAGTAGGGGACTAGCGGGGGCCCCCAGGAACACCGGGGAGCTGTTTTTT.